This is a list of T cell receptor beta chains from one sample in a study of blood T cell repertoires in COVID-19. This table comes from immunoSEQ multiplex PCR, and its TCRdb copy is limited to in-frame clones, with some not included. Among approximately 300,000 clones listed, 90% were seen once. Sequenced: peripheral blood. The receptors derive from a woman aged 40 to 50 with COVID-19, enrolled during active disease. CDR3s include the opening cysteine and the closing phenylalanine or tryptophan.

v_gene,j_gene,CDR3aa
TRBV4-3,TRBJ1-6,CASSQVPDRGDGNSPLHF
TRBV15,TRBJ1-1,CATSRDRGKTEAFF
TRBV6-2/TRBV6-3,TRBJ1-5,CASSTGLVQPQHF
TRBV28,TRBJ2-1,CASYPRGYNEQFF
TRBV7-9,TRBJ1-2,CASSRLGAPGLTF
TRBV5-1,TRBJ1-6,CASSLTVYNSPLHF
TRBV7-9,TRBJ1-1,CASSFGGDWAFF
TRBV6-1,TRBJ2-1,CASSEDSRFYNEQFF
TRBV28,TRBJ1-5,CASQTGGVFQPQHF
TRBV4-3,TRBJ1-2,CASSQTHRGARYGYTF
TRBV5-6,TRBJ2-1,CASSQDRGGSYNEQFF
TRBV28,TRBJ2-5,CASSGLALGTQYF
TRBV14,TRBJ1-6,CASSPVRGKSPLHF
TRBV2,TRBJ1-2,CASTNTPGTNYGYTF
TRBV5-1,TRBJ2-2,CASSLVPGITGELFF
TRBV7-3,TRBJ2-7,CASSDDRSGSYEQYF
TRBV7-8,TRBJ1-2,CASSFQPGHFGYTF
TRBV14,TRBJ2-1,CASSQGQGLWNEQFF
TRBV28,TRBJ1-1,CASSFGGAIEAFF
TRBV24-1,TRBJ2-7,CATSDPRGTAYEQYF
TRBV5-1,TRBJ1-5,CASSLGVSNQPQHF
TRBV4-3,TRBJ2-3,CASSQARTSGSTDTQYF
TRBV5-1,TRBJ2-7,CASSLWTGPIPYEQYF
TRBV4-3,TRBJ1-5,CASSQDRANQPQHF
TRBV5-5,TRBJ2-7,CASSLSENYSYEQYF
TRBV7-9,TRBJ1-2,CASSRGTDLPRYTF
TRBV28,TRBJ2-5,CASSPFPQGLARQETQYF
TRBV7-2,TRBJ1-1,CASSLNRGSTEAFF
TRBV28,TRBJ2-7,CASSFPSGGPYEQYF
TRBV30,TRBJ2-3,CAWSPLTDTQYF
TRBV14,TRBJ2-1,CASSQDLPRNEQFF
TRBV11-2,TRBJ2-1,CASSLWGGTYNEQFF
TRBV28,TRBJ1-5,CASRTGTGGLEGQPQHF
TRBV6-5,TRBJ2-7,CASSRSGTVSYEQYF
TRBV19,TRBJ1-2,CASSPQSQGARYGYTF
TRBV7-2,TRBJ2-6,CASSWGGTGANVLTF
TRBV6-2/TRBV6-3,TRBJ1-1,CASSYLPGNTEAFF
TRBV10-3,TRBJ1-3,CAVGTPTFSGNTIYF
TRBV5-1,TRBJ2-2,CASSLNGNTGELFF
TRBV6-2/TRBV6-3,TRBJ2-5,CASSYSRVGETQYF
TRBV5-8,TRBJ1-3,CASSLRQNGNTIYF
TRBV5-6,TRBJ1-3,CASSLGSGSSGNTIYF
TRBV5-1,TRBJ2-1,CASSPGLAEGEQFF
TRBV6-5,TRBJ2-7,CASSYSEAFSYEQYF
TRBV28,TRBJ2-3,CASSPGSAGGTDTQYF
TRBV5-5,TRBJ1-1,CASSELIGSDTEAFF
TRBV28,TRBJ2-1,CASSPGTIHYNEQFF